This T cell receptor (beta chain) comes out of a study of blood T cell repertoires in COVID-19. Overall study context: Both acute and convalescent COVID-19 samples were obtained from the United States, Italy and Spain. PBMCs, B-cell-depleted T cells, or T cells provided the cDNA or gDNA that made up the material.

CDR3 size: 14 residues. V gave up 4 bases and J gave up 2 bases; unmatched junction bases: 4. CDR1 and CDR2 from the germline V gene are SGHTA and FQGNSA. This clone was seen a few times. Original data processing: Estimates of nucleated cell counts were drawn from the amplification of reference gene primers. Repertoires were generated with immunoSEQ multiplex PCR, while TCRdb's copy carries only in-frame clones and drops some. V, J and clone size are taken as reported in that table, and D and trimming were inferred from the DNA itself. Of about 7,000 clones in the sample, more than 70% were seen once.

The receptor's source is a woman aged 55-70 years with active COVID-19. The chain employs TRBV7-2 and TRBJ2-7; 8 nucleotides agree with TRBD2. Input material: peripheral blood. In DNA form, the CDR3 reads TGTGCCAGCAGCTCTATAGCGGGGACCTACGAGCAGTACTTC. Translation gives CASSSIAGTYEQYF.